The 29 T cell receptor beta chains below come from one sample, sequenced in a study of response to subunit inactivated influenza vaccine. TCRdb called the RT-PCR reads again in MiXCR, with one record for every CDR3 protein. The table records some 500,000 distinct CDR3 sequences, about 25% of them present only once. Specimen: CD4+ T cells sorted from PBMCs, collected roughly 5 days after vaccination. The receptors derive from a man aged 50-60 years who received an inactivated influenza vaccine.

A few counts support this clonotype. The rearrangement links TRBV20-1 to TRBJ2-1; D remains ambiguous. The CDR3 length is 11 residues. CDR1 and CDR2 from the germline V gene are DFQATT and SNEGSKA (reference sequence). The CDR3 protein is CSPHKNNEQFF. The CDR3 DNA is TGCAGCCCCCACAAAAACAATGAGCAGTTCTTC.

This clonotype has just one count. The V and J genes are TRBV5-1 and TRBJ2-5; D possibly corresponds to TRBD1 (5 bases). Per the germline V gene, CDR1 is SGHRS and CDR2 is YFSETQ. Deletions cut 5 bases from V and 5 bases from J, with 13 bases between. The CDR3 loop spans 13 amino acids. The CDR3 DNA reads as TGCGCCAGCAGTCACCCCTCAGGGGAGACCCAGTACTTC. Translated: CASSHPSGETQYF.

The chain employs TRBV12-3 or TRBV12-4 and TRBJ2-7; tentatively, D is TRBD1 (6 bases). CDR3 length: 14 residues. V was cut by 6 bases and J by 4 bases, with 16 bases left in between. The CDR3: CASRKIGQGYEQYF. In DNA, the CDR3 is TGTGCCAGCAGGAAAATTGGTCAGGGGTACGAGCAGTACTTC.

The chain has TRBV11-3 and TRBJ2-1; no clear D. CDR1 is SGHNT, CDR2 YENEEA, per germline. Trimming removed 1 base from V and 10 bases from J, with 14 bases in between. CDR3 length: 14 residues. The CDR3 region has the DNA TGTGCCAGCAGCTTAGGGTCCCAGGTGCCAGAGCAGTTCTTC. Its translation: CASSLGSQVPEQFF.

The table lists this clonotype with many counts. The chain uses TRBV5-1 and TRBJ2-3; 8 bases align to TRBD2. V was clipped by 0 bases and J by 15 bases; unmatched bases: 9. Germline values: CDR1 SGHRS, CDR2 YFSETQ. CDR3 length: 13 residues. CDR3 region: CASSLAGRSGGYF. The CDR3 DNA sequence: TGCGCCAGCAGCTTGGCCGGAAGAAGCGGGGGCTATTTT. Looking up the rest from reference TRBV5-1 and TRBJ2-3 gives the full variable domain: KAGVTQTPRYLIKTRGQQVTLSCSPISGHRSVSWYQQTPGQGLQFLFEYFSETQRNKGNFPGRFSGRQFSNSRSEMNVSTLELGDSALYLCASSLAGRSGGYFGPGTRLTVL.

The chain couples TRBV4-1 to TRBJ1-4, with 9 bases identical to TRBD1. The CDR3 extends over 16 amino acids. Per germline, CDR1 MGHRA and CDR2 YSYEKL. Losses at the gene ends were 0 bases for V and 7 bases for J; bases not matched to a gene: 6. The CDR3 loop reads CASSQEGQGTAEKLFF. In DNA, the CDR3 is TGCGCCAGCAGCCAAGAGGGACAGGGTACGGCTGAAAAACTGTTTTTT.

The J gene is TRBJ1-6, the V gene TRBV12-3 or TRBV12-4; D gene uncertain. The CDR3 is 13 residues long. Trimming took 5 bases from V and 11 from J, leaving 13 bases between them. The CDR3 DNA is TGTGCCAGCAGTCACAAGATGTGGGCACCCCTCCACTTT. Its protein is CASSHKMWAPLHF.

V is TRBV24-1 and J is TRBJ2-1; D unresolved. The CDR3 covers 13 residues. V was cut by 3 bases and J by 1 base, with 3 bases left in between. Per the germline V gene, CDR1 is KGHDR and CDR2 is SFDVKD. CDR3 sequence: CATSDKSYNEQFF. The CDR3 coding sequence is TGTGCCACCAGTGATAAATCCTACAATGAGCAGTTCTTC.

A few counts support this clonotype. The chain links TRBV7-2 to TRBJ2-7; D gene uncertain. The CDR3 runs 13 residues. V shed 5 bases and J shed 0 bases, with 8 bases lying between them. Germline loops: CDR1 SGHTA, CDR2 FQGNSA. In DNA form, the CDR3 reads TGTGCCAGCAGCCACGGGTTCTCCTACGAGCAGTACTTC. Encoded protein: CASSHGFSYEQYF.

In this sample, this clonotype turned up many times. V usage is TRBV12-3 or TRBV12-4 and J usage is TRBJ1-1; no firm D call. The CDR3 spans 12 residues. The V and J ends lost 7 bases and 4 bases respectively, with 10 bases between them. CDR3 sequence (DNA): TGTGCCAGCACCCAACGTGTCACTGAAGCTTTCTTT. It encodes CASTQRVTEAFF.

This clonotype occurred a few times. This chain joins TRBV20-1 and TRBJ1-1, with 7 bases matching TRBD1. The CDR3 has 15 residues. Germline CDR1 DFQATT, CDR2 SNEGSKA (reference sequence). The ends lost 2 bases at V and 0 bases at J; junction bases unmatched: 6. CDR3 sequence (DNA): TGCAGTGCTAGAAAAAGGACAGGAATGAACACTGAAGCTTTCTTT. Its translation is CSARKRTGMNTEAFF.

This clonotype was counted between two and nine times. The chain links TRBV20-1 to TRBJ1-1, with D perhaps matching TRBD1 (6 bases). Germline V gene sequence: CDR1 DFQATT, CDR2 SNEGSKA (reference sequence). This CDR3 spans 14 amino acids. The V and J ends lost 4 bases and 4 bases respectively, with 16 bases between them. The DNA of the CDR3 is TGCAGTGCTAAAGTAGGGGGGCCAGGCACTGAAGCTTTCTTT. It codes for CSAKVGGPGTEAFF.

There are a few counts of this clonotype. The chain combines TRBV12-3 or TRBV12-4 with TRBJ2-4, with 8 bases identical to TRBD1. The CDR3 spans 13 residues. The V segment lost 7 bases and the J segment 6 bases; nucleotides outside the gene matches: 5. This CDR3 reads CASTGQGRNIQYF. CDR3 nucleotides: TGTGCCAGCACCGGACAGGGTAGAAACATTCAGTACTTC.

This chain connects TRBV7-9 to TRBJ2-5; 9 nucleotides match TRBD1. The trim removed 0 bases at V and 6 bases at J, leaving 11 bases unmatched. CDR3 length equals 17 residues. Germline CDR1 and CDR2: SEHNR and FQNEAQ (reference sequence). The CDR3 reads CASSLAQGDYRGQTQYF. The CDR3 DNA sequence: TGTGCCAGCAGCTTAGCCCAAGGAGATTACAGGGGGCAGACCCAGTACTTC.

The chain is built from TRBV29-1 and TRBJ2-3; D is possibly TRBD1 or TRBD2 (7 bases each). The germline gives CDR1 SQVTM, CDR2 ANQGSEA. Between the trimmed V and J ends, which lost 0 bases and 10 bases, there was a span of 14 bases. CDR3 length: 13 residues. CDR3: CSVEDREGAPQYF. The CDR3 DNA reads TGCAGCGTTGAAGATAGGGAGGGGGCTCCGCAGTATTTT.

This rearrangement joins TRBV7-6 to TRBJ2-3, with 11 bases aligning to TRBD2. Germline CDR1 SGHVS, CDR2 FNYEAQ. The CDR3 covers 16 residues. After removal of 1 base from V and 8 bases from J, the junction contained 8 bases not matched to a gene. The CDR3 DNA follows: TGTGCCAGCAGCTTAGGGACTAGCGGGCCCCGGGTTACGCAGTATTTT. Amino acid sequence: CASSLGTSGPRVTQYF.

The V call is TRBV7-2, the J call TRBJ2-1; 10 bases map to TRBD2. After removal of 2 bases from V and 5 bases from J, the junction contained 3 bases not matched to a gene. Per germline, CDR1 SGHTA and CDR2 FQGNSA. CDR3 length: 15 residues. The CDR3 protein is CASSLNLAGDNEQFF. In nucleotides, the CDR3 is TGTGCCAGCAGCTTAAATCTAGCGGGGGACAATGAGCAGTTCTTC.

This chain joins TRBV6-2 or TRBV6-3 and TRBJ2-2, with D perhaps given as TRBD1 or TRBD2 (5 bases each). CDR1 is MNHEY, CDR2 SVGEGT, per germline. CDR3 size: 14 residues. Trimming shortened V by 7 bases and J by 5 bases, and 14 bases separated the two germline ends. The CDR3 nucleotides read TGTGCCAGCACCCACGGTTGGGGGACCGGGGAGCTGTTTTTT. This gives the protein CASTHGWGTGELFF.

This clonotype was observed at least ten times. V and J are TRBV12-3 or TRBV12-4 and TRBJ2-2, with no clear D. Trimming shortened V by 2 bases and J by 0 bases, and 10 bases separated the two germline ends. This CDR3 spans 16 amino acids. The CDR3 reads CASSLSRIANTGELFF. As DNA, the CDR3 is TGTGCCAGCAGTTTATCCCGGATTGCGAACACCGGGGAGCTGTTTTTT.

This clonotype turned up a few times. The chain couples TRBV20-1 to TRBJ1-4; 10 bases line up with TRBD1. CDR1 DFQATT and CDR2 SNEGSKA come from the germline V gene (reference sequence). The CDR3 contains 15 residues. V shed 4 bases, J shed 4 bases, and the junction held 6 bases outside the gene matches. For the CDR3, the DNA is TGCAGTGCTACCCCCGGGACAGGGGTTAATGAAAAACTGTTTTTT. This encodes CSATPGTGVNEKLFF.

This chain uses TRBV29-1 with TRBJ2-3; D is ambiguous. Trimming shortened V by 8 bases and J by 0 bases, and 18 bases separated the two germline ends. This CDR3 contains 15 residues. CDR1 is SQVTM and CDR2 is ANQGSEA in the germline V gene. The CDR3 loop is CSSARSRTSTDTQYF. In DNA, the CDR3 is TGCAGCTCCGCGCGTTCGCGTACTAGCACAGATACGCAGTATTTT.

The V and J genes are TRBV12-3 or TRBV12-4 and TRBJ1-2, with TRBD1 matching over 8 bases. The CDR3 totals 14 residues. Unmatched junction bases numbered 8, after V lost 3 bases and J lost 8 bases. CDR3 amino acids: CASSLDRATSGYTF. CDR3 bases: TGTGCCAGCAGTTTGGACAGGGCCACGAGCGGCTACACCTTC.

The sample holds a few counts of this clonotype. This chain links TRBV20-1 with TRBJ2-5, with 9 bases that match TRBD1. Germline lookup yields CDR1 DFQATT and CDR2 SNEGSKA (reference sequence). J lost 5 bases, V lost 6 bases, and 16 bases had no gene match. The CDR3 runs 16 residues. The CDR3 DNA reads as TGCAGTGCGGAAGGACAGGGGAGGGGAAATTGGGAGACCCAGTACTTC. Protein: CSAEGQGRGNWETQYF.

A few counts support this clonotype. V and J are TRBV20-1 and TRBJ2-1; no reliable D call. V was clipped by 6 bases and J by 6 bases, with 15 bases between them. This CDR3 is built from 13 residues. The germline V gene encodes CDR1 DFQATT and CDR2 SNEGSKA (reference sequence). The CDR3 sequence: CSAPLYIGNEQFF. CDR3 in DNA: TGCAGTGCCCCTCTATATATAGGCAATGAGCAGTTCTTC.

This chain uses TRBV30 with TRBJ1-6; D is undetermined. Germline CDR1 is GTSNPN and CDR2 is SVGIG (reference sequence). The ends were cut back, 1 base at V and 9 bases at J, with 16 bases in the middle. This CDR3 contains 15 residues. The CDR3 nucleotides read TGTGCCTGGAGTGGGCCACTTATAGGAGGTTCACCCCTCCACTTT. Translating gives CAWSGPLIGGSPLHF.

The chain employs TRBV5-5 and TRBJ1-5; 12 nucleotides align to TRBD1. CDR3 length: 15 residues. In germline, CDR1 is SGHKS, CDR2 YYEKEE (reference sequence). With V trimmed by 3 bases and J by 6 bases, 4 bases remained unmatched. The CDR3 sequence: CASSWGQGAVQPQHF. Written as DNA, the CDR3 is TGTGCCAGCAGCTGGGGACAGGGGGCGGTTCAGCCCCAGCATTTT.

This chain connects TRBV5-1 to TRBJ2-5; the D gene is possibly TRBD1 (5 bases). The germline CDR1 and CDR2 sequences are SGHRS and YFSETQ. CDR3 length: 15 residues. V lost 3 bases to trimming and J lost 5 bases, with 17 bases between them. The CDR3 bases are TGCGCCAGCAGCTGGGGCAGGTCGGGTTCGGAGACCCAGTACTTC. It specifies CASSWGRSGSETQYF.

This clonotype has just a few counts. The gene calls are TRBV20-1 and TRBJ1-5, with a weak D call TRBD1 (5 bases). Germline assignment: CDR1 DFQATT and CDR2 SNEGSKA (reference sequence). Trimming shortened V by 3 bases and J by 3 bases, and 9 bases separated the two germline ends. The length of the CDR3 is 13 residues. The CDR3 loop reads CSASLGVNQPQHF. The CDR3 DNA reads TGCAGTGCTAGTTTAGGGGTCAATCAGCCCCAGCATTTT.

This clonotype was seen a handful of times. The chain uses TRBV20-1 and TRBJ2-4; D might be TRBD1 (5 bases). V was trimmed by 3 bases and J by 8 bases, leaving 11 bases between them. This CDR3 has 12 residues. Germline V lookup: CDR1 DFQATT, CDR2 SNEGSKA (reference sequence). CDR3 in amino acids: CSARGLRDIQYF. The CDR3 DNA sequence: TGCAGTGCTAGGGGGCTGAGAGACATTCAGTACTTC.